The T cell receptor beta chain under discussion was sequenced for a study of lymphopenia after photon versus proton radiotherapy. Study-wide findings and caveats: Photon-treated patients lost naive T cells and TCR diversity; proton-treated stayed stable. In patients who died, overall survival fell as post-nadir TCR diversity dropped more.

The protocol was immunoSEQ multiplex PCR, while the TCRdb copy is restricted to in-frame clones and leaves out a portion. The sample includes roughly 30,000 clones, approximately 95% of them seen just once. The CDR3 totals 13 residues. Per the germline V gene, CDR1 is ENHRY and CDR2 is SYGVKD. Comment on this clone: Its antigen is unknown.

This specimen was peripheral blood, taken from a patient treated with photon-based radiotherapy. The receptor was isolated from a woman in her 50s with cholangiocarcinoma. The gene calls are TRBV10-3 and TRBJ2-3, with D perhaps TRBD2 (7 bases). CDR3 coding DNA: TGTGCTACTACGGGGGGCGGAGCAGATACGCAGTATTTT. As protein: CATTGGGADTQYF.